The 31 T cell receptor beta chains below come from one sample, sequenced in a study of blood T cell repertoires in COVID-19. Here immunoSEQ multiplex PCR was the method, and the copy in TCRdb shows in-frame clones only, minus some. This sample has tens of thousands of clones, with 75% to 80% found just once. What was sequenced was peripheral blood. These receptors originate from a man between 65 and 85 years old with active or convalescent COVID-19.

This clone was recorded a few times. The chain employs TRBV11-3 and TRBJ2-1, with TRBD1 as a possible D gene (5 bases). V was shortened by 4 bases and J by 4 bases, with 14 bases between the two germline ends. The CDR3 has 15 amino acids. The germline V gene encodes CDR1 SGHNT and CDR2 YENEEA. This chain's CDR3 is CASSSLLQEYNEQFF. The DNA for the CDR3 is TGTGCCAGCAGCTCACTTCTACAGGAGTACAATGAGCAGTTCTTC.

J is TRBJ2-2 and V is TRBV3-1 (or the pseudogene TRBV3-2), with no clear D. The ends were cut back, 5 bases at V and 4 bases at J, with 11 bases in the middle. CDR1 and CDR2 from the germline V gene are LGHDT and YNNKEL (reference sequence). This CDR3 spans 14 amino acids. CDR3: CASSVQYPTGELFF. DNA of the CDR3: TGTGCCAGCAGCGTACAGTATCCCACCGGGGAGCTGTTTTTT.

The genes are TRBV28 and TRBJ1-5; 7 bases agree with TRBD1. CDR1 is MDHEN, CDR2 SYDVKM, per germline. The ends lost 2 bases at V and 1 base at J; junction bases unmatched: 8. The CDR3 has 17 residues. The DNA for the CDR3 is TGTGCCAGCAGTTTACCGCAGGGGGTAGTGAGCAATCAGCCCCAGCATTTT. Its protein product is CASSLPQGVVSNQPQHF.

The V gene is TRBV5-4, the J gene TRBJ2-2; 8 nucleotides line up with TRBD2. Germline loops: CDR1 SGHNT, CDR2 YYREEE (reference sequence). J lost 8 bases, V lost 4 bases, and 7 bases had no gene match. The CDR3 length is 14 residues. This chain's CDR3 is CASSRQRESGELFF. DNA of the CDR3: TGTGCCAGCAGCCGACAGCGGGAGAGTGGGGAGCTGTTTTTT.

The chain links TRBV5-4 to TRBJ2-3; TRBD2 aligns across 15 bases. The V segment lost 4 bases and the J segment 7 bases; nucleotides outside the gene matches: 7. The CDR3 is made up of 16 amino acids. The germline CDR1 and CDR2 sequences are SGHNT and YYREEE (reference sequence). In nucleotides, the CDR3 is TGTGCCAGCAGCGTGGGACTAGCGGGGGGAGCGAATACGCAGTATTTT. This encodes CASSVGLAGGANTQYF.

CDR3 sequence reads: CASSLGGQGNTEAFF. The CDR3 DNA reads as TGTGCCAGCAGCTTGGGGGGACAGGGGAACACTGAAGCTTTCTTT. The rearrangement uses TRBV6-6 and TRBJ1-1; 9 positions match TRBD1. Per germline, CDR1 MNHNY and CDR2 SVGAGI (reference sequence). The CDR3 has 15 amino acids. V was clipped by 6 bases and J by 1 base; unmatched bases: 6.

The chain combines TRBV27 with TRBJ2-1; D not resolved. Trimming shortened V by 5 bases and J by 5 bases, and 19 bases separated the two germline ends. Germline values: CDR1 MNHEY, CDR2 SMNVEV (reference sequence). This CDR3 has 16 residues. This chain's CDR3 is CASSPTYMNYNNEQFF. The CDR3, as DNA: TGTGCCAGCAGTCCCACTTACATGAACTATAACAATGAGCAGTTCTTC.

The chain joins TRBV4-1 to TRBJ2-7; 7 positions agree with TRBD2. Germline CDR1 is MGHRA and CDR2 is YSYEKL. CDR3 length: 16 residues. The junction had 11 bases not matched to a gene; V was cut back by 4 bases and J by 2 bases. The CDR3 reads CASSPPRASGTYEQYF. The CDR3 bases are TGCGCCAGCAGCCCCCCTAGGGCTAGCGGAACCTACGAGCAGTACTTC.

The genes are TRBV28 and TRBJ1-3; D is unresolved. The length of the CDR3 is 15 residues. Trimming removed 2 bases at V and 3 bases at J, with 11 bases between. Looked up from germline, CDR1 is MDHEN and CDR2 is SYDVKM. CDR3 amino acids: CASSLLKAGGNTIYF. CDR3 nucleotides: TGTGCCAGCAGTTTACTAAAGGCAGGTGGAAACACCATATATTTT.

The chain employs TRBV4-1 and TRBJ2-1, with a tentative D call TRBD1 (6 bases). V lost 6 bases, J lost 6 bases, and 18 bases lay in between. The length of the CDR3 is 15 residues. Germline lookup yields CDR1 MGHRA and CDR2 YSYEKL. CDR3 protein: CASRPVAGEANEQFF. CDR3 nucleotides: TGCGCCAGCAGGCCCGTGGCAGGGGAAGCCAATGAGCAGTTCTTC.

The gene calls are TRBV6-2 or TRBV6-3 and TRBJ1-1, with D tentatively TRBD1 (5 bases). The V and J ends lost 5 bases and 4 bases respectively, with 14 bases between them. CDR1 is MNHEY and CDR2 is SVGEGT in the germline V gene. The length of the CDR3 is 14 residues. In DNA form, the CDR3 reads TGTGCCAGCAGTCGAGGCCAGACAGCCACTGAAGCTTTCTTT. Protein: CASSRGQTATEAFF.

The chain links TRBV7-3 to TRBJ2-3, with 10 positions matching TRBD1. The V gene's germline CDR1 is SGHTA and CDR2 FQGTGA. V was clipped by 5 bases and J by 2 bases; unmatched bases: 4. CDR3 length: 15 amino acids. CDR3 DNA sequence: TGTGCCAGCAGCGTGGGGACAGGGGTCACAGATACGCAGTATTTT. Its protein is CASSVGTGVTDTQYF.

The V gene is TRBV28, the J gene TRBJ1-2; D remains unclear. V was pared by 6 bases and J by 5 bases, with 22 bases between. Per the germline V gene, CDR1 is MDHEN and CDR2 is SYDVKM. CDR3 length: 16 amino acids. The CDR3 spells CASSSPLRLLGYGYTF. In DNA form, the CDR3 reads TGTGCCAGCAGCAGCCCGTTAAGACTCCTTGGTTATGGCTACACCTTC.

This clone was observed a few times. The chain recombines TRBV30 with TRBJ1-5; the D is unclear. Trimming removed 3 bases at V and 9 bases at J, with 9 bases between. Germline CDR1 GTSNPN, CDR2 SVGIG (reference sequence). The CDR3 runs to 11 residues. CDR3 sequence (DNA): TGTGCCTGGAGGGCTGAGGGGCCCCAGCATTTT. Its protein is CAWRAEGPQHF.

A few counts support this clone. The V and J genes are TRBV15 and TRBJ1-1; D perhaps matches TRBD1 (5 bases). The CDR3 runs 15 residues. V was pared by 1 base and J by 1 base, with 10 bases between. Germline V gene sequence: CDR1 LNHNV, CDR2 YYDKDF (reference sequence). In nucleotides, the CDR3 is TGTGCCACCAGCAGAGGGGGGGTAGAGAACACTGAAGCTTTCTTT. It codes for CATSRGGVENTEAFF.

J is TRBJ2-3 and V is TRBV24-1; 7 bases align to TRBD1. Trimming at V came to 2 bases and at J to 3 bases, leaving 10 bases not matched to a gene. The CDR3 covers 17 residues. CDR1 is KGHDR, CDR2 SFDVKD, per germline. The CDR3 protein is CATSDSTGVGGTDTQYF. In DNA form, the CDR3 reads TGTGCCACCAGTGATTCAACAGGGGTCGGTGGAACAGATACGCAGTATTTT.

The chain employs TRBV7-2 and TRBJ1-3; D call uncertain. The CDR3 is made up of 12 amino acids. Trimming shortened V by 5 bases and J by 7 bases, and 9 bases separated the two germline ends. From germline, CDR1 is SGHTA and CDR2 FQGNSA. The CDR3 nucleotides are TGTGCCAGCAGCCCACCTAGTAACACCATATATTTT. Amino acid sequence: CASSPPSNTIYF. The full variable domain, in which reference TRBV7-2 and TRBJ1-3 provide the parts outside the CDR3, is GAGVSQSPSNKVTEKGKDVELRCDPISGHTALYWYRQSLGQGLEFLIYFQGNSAPDKSGLPSDRFSAERTGGSVSTLTIQRTQQEDSAVYLCASSPPSNTIYFGEGSWLTVV.

The CDR3 here is CASSQGQVWRSDGYTF. CDR3 in DNA: TGTGCCAGCAGCCAGGGACAGGTATGGCGTTCTGATGGCTACACCTTC. The chain is built from TRBV3-1 (or the pseudogene TRBV3-2) and TRBJ1-2; TRBD1 matches 8 bases. Germline loops: CDR1 LGHDT, CDR2 YNNKEL (reference sequence). This CDR3 comprises 16 residues. The V gene end was trimmed by 3 bases and the J gene end by 6 bases; junction bases not matched to a gene: 12.

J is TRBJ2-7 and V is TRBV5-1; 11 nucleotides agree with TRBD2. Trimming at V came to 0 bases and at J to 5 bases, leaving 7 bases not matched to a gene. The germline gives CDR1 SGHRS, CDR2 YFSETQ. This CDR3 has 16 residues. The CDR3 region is CASSLVLAGESHEQYF. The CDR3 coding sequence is TGCGCCAGCAGCTTGGTACTAGCGGGAGAGTCCCACGAGCAGTACTTC.

The CDR3 nucleotides read TGTGCTAGTACGCGGCATGTGAACACTGAAGCTTTCTTT. Its translation is CASTRHVNTEAFF. This rearrangement joins TRBV12-5 to TRBJ1-1, with D uncertain. CDR1 and CDR2 from the germline V gene are LGHNT and FRNRAP. Trimming pared 8 bases from V and 0 bases from J, leaving 10 bases between. The length of the CDR3 is 13 residues.

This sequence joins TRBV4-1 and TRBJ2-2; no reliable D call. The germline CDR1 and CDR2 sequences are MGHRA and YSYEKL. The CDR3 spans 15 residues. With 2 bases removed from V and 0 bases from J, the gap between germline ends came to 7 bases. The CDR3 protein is CASSQTATNTGELFF. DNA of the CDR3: TGCGCCAGCAGCCAAACCGCGACGAACACCGGGGAGCTGTTTTTT.

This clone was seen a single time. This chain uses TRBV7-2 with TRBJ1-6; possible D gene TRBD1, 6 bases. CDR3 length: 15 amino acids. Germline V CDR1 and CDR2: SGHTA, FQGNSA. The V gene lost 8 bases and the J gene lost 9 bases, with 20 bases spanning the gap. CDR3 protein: CASASGGGVGSPLHF. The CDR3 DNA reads TGTGCCAGCGCATCGGGGGGCGGGGTTGGTTCACCCCTCCACTTT.

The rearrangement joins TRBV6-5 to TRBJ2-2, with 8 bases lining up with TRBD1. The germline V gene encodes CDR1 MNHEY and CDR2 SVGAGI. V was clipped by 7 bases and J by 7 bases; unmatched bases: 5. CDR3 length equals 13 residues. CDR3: CASKYRGSGELFF. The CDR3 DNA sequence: TGTGCCAGCAAATACAGGGGGAGCGGGGAGCTGTTTTTT.

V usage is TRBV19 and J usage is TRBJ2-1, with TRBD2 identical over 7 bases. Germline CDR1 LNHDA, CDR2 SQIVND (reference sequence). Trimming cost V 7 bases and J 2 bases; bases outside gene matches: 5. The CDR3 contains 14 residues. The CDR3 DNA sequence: TGTGCCAGTATGGGGGGGGTAACCTACAATGAGCAGTTCTTC. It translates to CASMGGVTYNEQFF. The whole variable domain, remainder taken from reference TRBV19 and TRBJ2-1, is DGGITQSPKYLFRKEGQNVTLSCEQNLNHDAMYWYRQDPGQGLRLIYYSQIVNDFQKGDIAEGYSVSREKKESFPLTVTSAQKNPTAFYLCASMGGVTYNEQFFGPGTRLTVL.

CDR3 sequence (DNA): TGCGCCAGCAGCCGGACTAGCGGGGGGGCGTACGAGCAGTACTTC. Its translation: CASSRTSGGAYEQYF. The chain carries TRBV5-1 and TRBJ2-7, with 15 bases matching TRBD2. CDR1 is SGHRS, CDR2 YFSETQ, per germline. The CDR3 extends over 15 amino acids. V lost 4 bases, J lost 4 bases, and 3 bases stayed unmatched.

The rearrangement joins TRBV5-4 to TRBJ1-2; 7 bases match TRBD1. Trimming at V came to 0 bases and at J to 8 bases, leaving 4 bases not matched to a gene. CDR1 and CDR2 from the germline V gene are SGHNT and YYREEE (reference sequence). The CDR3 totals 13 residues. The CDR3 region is CASSLESGGGYTF. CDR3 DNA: TGTGCCAGCAGCTTGGAGTCAGGGGGAGGCTACACCTTC.

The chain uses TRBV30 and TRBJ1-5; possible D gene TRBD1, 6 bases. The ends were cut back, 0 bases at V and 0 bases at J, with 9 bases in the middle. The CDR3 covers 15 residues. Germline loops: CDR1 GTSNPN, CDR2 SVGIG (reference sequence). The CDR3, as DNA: TGTGCCTGGAGTGTGAGGACAGATAGCAATCAGCCCCAGCATTTT. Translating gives CAWSVRTDSNQPQHF. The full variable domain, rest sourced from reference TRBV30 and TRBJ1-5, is SQTIHQWPATLVQPVGSPLSLECTVEGTSNPNLYWYRQAAGRGLQLLFYSVGIGQISSEVPQNLSASRPQDRQFILSSKKLLLSDSGFYLCAWSVRTDSNQPQHFGDGTRLSIL.

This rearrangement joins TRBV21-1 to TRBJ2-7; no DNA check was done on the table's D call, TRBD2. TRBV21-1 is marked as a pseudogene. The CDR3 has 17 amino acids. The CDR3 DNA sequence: TGTGCCAGCAGCAAAACGCACCGGGACTCTAGGTTCTACGAGCAGTACTTC. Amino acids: CASSKTHRDSRFYEQYF.

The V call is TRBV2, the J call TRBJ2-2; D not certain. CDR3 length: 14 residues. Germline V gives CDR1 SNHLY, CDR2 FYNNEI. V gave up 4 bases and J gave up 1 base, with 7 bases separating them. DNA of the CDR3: TGTGCCAGCAGTGGGCACCTGAACACCGGGGAGCTGTTTTTT. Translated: CASSGHLNTGELFF.

CDR3 DNA sequence: TGTGCCAGCAGCTACGACAGGGCGCAGAGGGCCCTCCACTTT. It encodes CASSYDRAQRALHF. The chain couples TRBV5-6 to TRBJ1-6, with 7 bases that match TRBD1. The ends lost 3 bases at V and 14 bases at J; junction bases unmatched: 11. The CDR3 has 14 residues. Germline CDR1 is SGHDT and CDR2 is YYEEEE.

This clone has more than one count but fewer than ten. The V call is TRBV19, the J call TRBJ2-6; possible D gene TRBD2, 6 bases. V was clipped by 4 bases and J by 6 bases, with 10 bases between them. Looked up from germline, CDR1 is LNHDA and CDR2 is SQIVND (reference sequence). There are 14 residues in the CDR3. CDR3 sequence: CASSRRGEANVLTF. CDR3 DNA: TGTGCCAGTAGTAGGCGGGGTGAGGCCAACGTCCTGACTTTC.